The present TCR beta chain was sequenced within a study of cytomegalovirus exposure and HLA in healthy donors. Study-wide results and caveats: Near-uniform donor sequencing depth was presumed by presence/absence analyses. V- and J-gene trimming of TCR beta was linked (in a later analysis) to a missense DCLRE1C variant. Per a prior analysis, the majority of TCR beta V segments were productive roughly 87% or roughly 30% of the time.

PCR was performed using 60 Vbeta and 13 Jbeta primers. Sequenced by immunoSEQ multiplex PCR; TCRdb stores in-frame clones only, minus some. The sample carries 97,000 or so clones, over 65% recorded once. About this clone itself: Antigen specificity is unknown.

The germline CDR1 and CDR2 sequences are LNHDA and SQIVND (reference sequence). V lost 7 bases and J 0 bases, leaving 13 bases between the germline ends. This CDR3 region has 14 residues. The sequenced material came from PBMCs. This TCR derives from a man aged 40-55 years in good health and CMV-seronegative. V gene TRBV19 combines with J gene TRBJ2-7; tentatively, D is TRBD2 (6 bases). CDR3: CASNRDSSSYEQYF. CDR3 coding DNA: TGTGCCAGTAACCGGGACTCCTCCTCCTACGAGCAGTACTTC.